This T cell receptor (beta chain) was recorded in a study of cytomegalovirus exposure and HLA in healthy donors (dated by TCRdb to the late 2010s). In terms of the full investigation: A later analysis indicated that the 120 or so validation repertoires were generated on the platform also employed for the approximately 690 repertoires of the first cohort. To predict cytomegalovirus infection status, the study brought together high-throughput TCR immunosequencing, statistical association of individual TCRs with disease status, and machine learning. The aim of the study was to test whether cataloging public T cell receptors could identify signatures of past pathogen exposure. Along with the approximately 620-subject first cohort, a separate validation cohort of 120 different subjects was used. Overall results and qualifications from the work: A later analysis had no HLA typing for the validation cohort, so co-occurrence there was scored across all 130 or so repertoires. According to the authors, the approach could potentially be generalized to other disease states and immunological phenotypes. A later analysis found that TCRs clustered in the first cohort also tended to co-occur in the 100 to 150 validation repertoires, with approximately 94% of cluster scores above 0. Three of the identified cytomegalovirus-associated TCR beta chains were confirmed in vitro to be specific for cytomegalovirus antigens. Most TCR sequences were observed very rarely across donors, whereas some public TCRs were present in many individuals. A total of 150 or so TCR beta chains were listed by the study as associated with cytomegalovirus. The classifier was reported to diagnose cytomegalovirus status with high specificity and sensitivity in both the original and validation cohorts.

Donors formed part of the validation cohort, which comprised fewer than 150 subjects and was distinct from the first cohort of 550 to 850 subjects. Library preparation used the immunoSEQ multiplex PCR assay. The paper's data handling went like this. A statistical classification framework was built to diagnose cytomegalovirus status from the catalog of TCR beta chain sequences. TCRdb provides this immuneACCESS table in a form limited to in-frame rearrangements. Some clones are lacking; in checked studies, under half of them reflect an unresolved V gene, and why the rest are absent is not known. The V and J calls and clone size are taken from that table; D and trimming were inferred from the DNA. The sample includes 240,000 or so clones, with approximately 86% observed a single time. The leading ten clones occupy around 1.2% of the sample. This clone was observed a handful of times. What this receptor recognizes is not known. It has no much larger one-base neighbor in the sample; base qualities were not kept.

Counted from cysteine to phenylalanine, this CDR3 has 14 amino acids. Left in the record is the CDR3 DNA by itself, 42 bases read in frame from the first base. V is cut back by 0 bases and J by 16 bases, with 5 bases in the junction unmatched. For CDR1 and CDR2, the germline V gene lists SGHRS and YFSETQ. Sequencing was done on a sample of PBMCs. The receptor comes from a woman under 40 in good health and CMV-seropositive. This chain is built from TRBV5-1 and TRBJ2-1; 15 central nucleotides agree with TRBD2. The DNA reads as follows: TGCGCCAGCAGCTTGGCGGGACTAGCGGGAGGAGGATTCTTC. This translates into CASSLAGLAGGGFF.